Listed below are T cell receptor beta chains from one sample, sequenced in a study of beta chain features in type 1 diabetes. Repertoires were generated with immunoSEQ multiplex PCR, while TCRdb's copy carries only in-frame clones and drops some. The sample carries just over 600,000 clones, around a sixth recorded once. Sequenced: naive CD4+ T cells from blood. The receptors here all came from a man aged 18 to 35 in good health. The CDR3 runs from the conserved cysteine through the conserved F or W. The order of the fields is D gene, CDR3 length, V gene, clone size, J gene, CDR3 protein, CDR3 DNA. D genes are given only for firm matches. Expanded clones get a size class; other rows say once, few or many, or leave the size out.

D gene: NA
CDR3 length: 12
V gene: TRBV29-1
clone size: few
J gene: TRBJ1-1
CDR3 protein: CSVDHKGKGAFF
CDR3 DNA: TGCAGCGTTGATCATAAGGGAAAGGGAGCTTTCTTT

D gene: TRBD1
CDR3 length: 18
V gene: TRBV15
clone size: NA
J gene: TRBJ1-6
CDR3 protein: CATSKLQRAGQDNSALHF
CDR3 DNA: TGTGCCACCAGTAAATTACAGCGGGCGGGACAGGATAATTCAGCCCTCCACTTT

D gene: NA
CDR3 length: 13
V gene: TRBV10-3
clone size: few
J gene: TRBJ2-1
CDR3 protein: CAISGTSYNEQFF
CDR3 DNA: TGTGCCATCAGCGGGACTTCTTACAATGAGCAGTTCTTC

D gene: NA
CDR3 length: 15
V gene: TRBV7-9
clone size: NA
J gene: TRBJ2-5
CDR3 protein: CASSLFLNSQETQYF
CDR3 DNA: TGTGCCAGCAGCTTATTTCTGAACTCTCAAGAGACCCAGTACTTC

D gene: NA
CDR3 length: 14
V gene: TRBV5-1
clone size: few
J gene: TRBJ2-3
CDR3 protein: CASSLRAVTDTQYF
CDR3 DNA: TGCGCCAGCAGCTTGAGGGCAGTCACAGATACGCAGTATTTT

D gene: NA
CDR3 length: 12
V gene: TRBV15
clone size: NA
J gene: TRBJ2-7
CDR3 protein: CATSRQGYEQYF
CDR3 DNA: TGTGCCACCAGCAGACAGGGCTACGAGCAGTACTTC

D gene: NA
CDR3 length: 11
V gene: TRBV18
clone size: few
J gene: TRBJ1-2
CDR3 protein: CASSSPGGYTF
CDR3 DNA: TGTGCCAGCTCGTCGCCAGGCGGCTACACCTTC

D gene: TRBD2
CDR3 length: 16
V gene: TRBV5-6
clone size: few
J gene: TRBJ2-3
CDR3 protein: CASSLLLAGGMDTQYF
CDR3 DNA: TGTGCCAGCAGCCTGTTACTAGCGGGTGGAATGGATACGCAGTATTTT

D gene: NA
CDR3 length: 14
V gene: TRBV28
clone size: NA
J gene: TRBJ2-6
CDR3 protein: CASRQGSGANVLTF
CDR3 DNA: TGTGCCAGCAGACAGGGCTCTGGGGCCAACGTCCTGACTTTC

D gene: NA
CDR3 length: 15
V gene: TRBV13
clone size: few
J gene: TRBJ2-5
CDR3 protein: CASSSFRLEQETQYF
CDR3 DNA: TGTGCCAGCAGCTCCTTCAGGTTAGAGCAAGAGACCCAGTACTTC

D gene: TRBD1
CDR3 length: 17
V gene: TRBV7-2
clone size: NA
J gene: TRBJ2-7
CDR3 protein: CASSLLPDRGHLYEQYF
CDR3 DNA: TGTGCCAGCAGCTTACTGCCGGACAGGGGGCATCTCTACGAGCAGTACTTC

D gene: NA
CDR3 length: 17
V gene: TRBV14
clone size: NA
J gene: TRBJ2-7
CDR3 protein: CASSLYYPRLKAYEQYF
CDR3 DNA: TGTGCCAGCAGCCTCTATTATCCCCGTCTCAAGGCCTACGAGCAGTACTTC

D gene: TRBD1
CDR3 length: 13
V gene: TRBV5-6
clone size: NA
J gene: TRBJ1-2
CDR3 protein: CASSRDSIYGYTF
CDR3 DNA: TGTGCCAGCAGCCGGGACAGTATCTATGGCTACACCTTC

D gene: NA
CDR3 length: 12
V gene: TRBV9
clone size: few
J gene: TRBJ2-2
CDR3 protein: CASSVQGAELFF
CDR3 DNA: TGTGCCAGCAGCGTTCAGGGTGCGGAGCTGTTTTTT

D gene: NA
CDR3 length: 16
V gene: TRBV12-2
clone size: NA
J gene: TRBJ2-3
CDR3 protein: CASRLICDRDTDTQYF
CDR3 DNA: TGTGCAAGTCGCTTAATATGCGACAGGGACACAGATACGCAGTATTTT

D gene: NA
CDR3 length: 15
V gene: TRBV5-1
clone size: NA
J gene: TRBJ2-7
CDR3 protein: CASSLAGVDTYEQYF
CDR3 DNA: TGCGCCAGCAGCTTGGCCGGGGTGGACACCTACGAGCAGTACTTC

D gene: NA
CDR3 length: 13
V gene: TRBV28
clone size: NA
J gene: TRBJ2-2
CDR3 protein: CASSLEGLRELFF
CDR3 DNA: TGTGCCAGCAGTTTGGAAGGGTTGAGGGAGCTGTTTTTT

D gene: TRBD1
CDR3 length: 13
V gene: TRBV7-2
clone size: few
J gene: TRBJ2-7
CDR3 protein: CASSRQGSYEQYF
CDR3 DNA: TGTGCCAGCAGCCGACAGGGTTCCTACGAGCAGTACTTC

D gene: NA
CDR3 length: 13
V gene: TRBV19
clone size: few
J gene: TRBJ2-5
CDR3 protein: CASRGPHQETQYF
CDR3 DNA: TGTGCCAGCCGGGGGCCCCACCAAGAGACCCAGTACTTC

D gene: NA
CDR3 length: 13
V gene: TRBV29-1
clone size: few
J gene: TRBJ1-1
CDR3 protein: CSVASLGNTEAFF
CDR3 DNA: TGCAGCGTTGCATCCCTCGGGAACACTGAAGCTTTCTTT

D gene: NA
CDR3 length: 11
V gene: TRBV7-3
clone size: few
J gene: TRBJ2-3
CDR3 protein: CASSLRDTQYF
CDR3 DNA: TGTGCCAGCAGCTTAAGAGATACGCAGTATTTT

D gene: NA
CDR3 length: 15
V gene: TRBV7-3
clone size: few
J gene: TRBJ2-3
CDR3 protein: CASSPQRTRTDTQYF
CDR3 DNA: TGTGCCAGCAGCCCTCAGCGGACCCGCACAGATACGCAGTATTTT

D gene: TRBD1
CDR3 length: 14
V gene: TRBV5-1
clone size: few
J gene: TRBJ1-2
CDR3 protein: CASSEGTGGRGYTF
CDR3 DNA: TGCGCCAGCAGCGAGGGGACAGGGGGAAGAGGCTACACCTTC

D gene: TRBD2
CDR3 length: 14
V gene: TRBV25-1
clone size: few
J gene: TRBJ2-7
CDR3 protein: CASSRAGVSTEQYF
CDR3 DNA: TGTGCCAGCAGTCGAGCGGGGGTGTCCACCGAGCAGTACTTC

D gene: TRBD2
CDR3 length: 17
V gene: TRBV29-1
clone size: few
J gene: TRBJ2-3
CDR3 protein: CSVEGLAEVTSTDTQYF
CDR3 DNA: TGCAGCGTAGAGGGACTAGCGGAAGTTACTAGCACAGATACGCAGTATTTT

D gene: NA
CDR3 length: 16
V gene: TRBV19
clone size: few
J gene: TRBJ2-3
CDR3 protein: CASSMRSRQPTDTQYF
CDR3 DNA: TGTGCCAGTAGTATGAGGTCGCGGCAGCCCACAGATACGCAGTATTTT

D gene: NA
CDR3 length: 14
V gene: TRBV29-1
clone size: few
J gene: TRBJ2-1
CDR3 protein: CSVARGIGYNEQFF
CDR3 DNA: TGCAGCGTTGCTAGAGGGATTGGCTACAATGAGCAGTTCTTC

D gene: NA
CDR3 length: 10
V gene: TRBV7-9
clone size: many
J gene: TRBJ2-4
CDR3 protein: CASGTGVQYF
CDR3 DNA: TGTGCCAGCGGCACGGGCGTCCAGTACTTC

D gene: NA
CDR3 length: 15
V gene: TRBV7-8
clone size: NA
J gene: TRBJ2-2
CDR3 protein: CASSLGLTPPGELFF
CDR3 DNA: TGTGCCAGCAGCTTAGGGCTAACCCCTCCCGGGGAGCTGTTTTTT

D gene: NA
CDR3 length: 13
V gene: TRBV7-8
clone size: NA
J gene: TRBJ1-1
CDR3 protein: CASSLVQGLEAFF
CDR3 DNA: TGTGCCAGCAGCTTAGTGCAGGGGCTTGAAGCTTTCTTT

D gene: NA
CDR3 length: 9
V gene: TRBV20-1
clone size: few
J gene: TRBJ2-1
CDR3 protein: CSARVRAIF
CDR3 DNA: TGCAGTGCTAGAGTAAGGGCTATCTTC

D gene: NA
CDR3 length: 15
V gene: TRBV5-6
clone size: few
J gene: TRBJ1-3
CDR3 protein: CASSLTLVSGNTIYF
CDR3 DNA: TGTGCCAGCAGCTTAACACTAGTATCTGGAAACACCATATATTTT

D gene: TRBD1
CDR3 length: 15
V gene: TRBV7-8
clone size: NA
J gene: TRBJ2-2
CDR3 protein: CASKDRVKNTGELFF
CDR3 DNA: TGTGCCAGCAAAGACAGGGTTAAGAACACCGGGGAGCTGTTTTTT

D gene: NA
CDR3 length: 18
V gene: TRBV21-1
clone size: few
J gene: TRBJ2-3
CDR3 protein: CASSKEVTDRSCTDTQYF
CDR3 DNA: TGTGCCAGCAGCAAAGAGGTCACGGACCGGTCCTGCACAGATACGCAGTATTTT

D gene: NA
CDR3 length: 14
V gene: TRBV30
clone size: few
J gene: TRBJ1-1
CDR3 protein: CAWSVLRDGTEAFF
CDR3 DNA: TGTGCCTGGAGTGTACTTAGGGATGGGACTGAAGCTTTCTTT

D gene: NA
CDR3 length: 18
V gene: TRBV7-2
clone size: NA
J gene: TRBJ2-4
CDR3 protein: CASSLVGGRGKDKNIQYF
CDR3 DNA: TGTGCCAGCAGCTTAGTAGGCGGCAGGGGTAAAGACAAAAACATTCAGTACTTC

D gene: NA
CDR3 length: 14
V gene: TRBV28
clone size: NA
J gene: TRBJ2-5
CDR3 protein: CASSAPAGGKTQYF
CDR3 DNA: TGTGCCAGCAGTGCCCCCGCAGGAGGAAAGACCCAGTACTTC

D gene: NA
CDR3 length: 13
V gene: TRBV29-1
clone size: NA
J gene: TRBJ2-3
CDR3 protein: CSVASGTTDTQYF
CDR3 DNA: TGCAGCGTTGCATCGGGGACCACAGATACGCAGTATTTT

D gene: TRBD1
CDR3 length: 15
V gene: TRBV7-6
clone size: NA
J gene: TRBJ1-5
CDR3 protein: CASSYGTGPYQPQHF
CDR3 DNA: TGTGCCAGCAGCTATGGGACAGGGCCTTATCAGCCCCAGCATTTT

D gene: TRBD1
CDR3 length: 15
V gene: TRBV28
clone size: few
J gene: TRBJ1-4
CDR3 protein: CASSWPGTGPGKLFF
CDR3 DNA: TGTGCCAGCAGCTGGCCCGGGACAGGTCCGGGAAAACTGTTTTTT

D gene: TRBD1
CDR3 length: 17
V gene: TRBV7-2
clone size: few
J gene: TRBJ2-7
CDR3 protein: CASSLGQGNQPSYEQYF
CDR3 DNA: TGTGCCAGCAGCTTAGGACAGGGGAACCAACCCTCCTACGAGCAGTACTTC

D gene: NA
CDR3 length: 17
V gene: TRBV15
clone size: NA
J gene: TRBJ1-1
CDR3 protein: CATSPRSPRVSSTEAFF
CDR3 DNA: TGTGCCACCAGCCCTCGTTCACCCAGAGTTTCGAGCACTGAAGCTTTCTTT

D gene: TRBD1
CDR3 length: 15
V gene: TRBV9
clone size: few
J gene: TRBJ1-1
CDR3 protein: CASSVHLQGAAEAFF
CDR3 DNA: TGTGCCAGCAGCGTGCACCTTCAGGGGGCGGCTGAAGCTTTCTTT

D gene: NA
CDR3 length: 13
V gene: TRBV12-5
clone size: few
J gene: TRBJ2-5
CDR3 protein: CASGLVNQETQYF
CDR3 DNA: TGTGCTAGTGGTTTGGTCAACCAAGAGACCCAGTACTTC

D gene: NA
CDR3 length: 13
V gene: TRBV7-9
clone size: NA
J gene: TRBJ1-5
CDR3 protein: CASSLESGQPQHF
CDR3 DNA: TGTGCCAGCAGCTTAGAGTCGGGGCAGCCCCAGCATTTT

D gene: NA
CDR3 length: 12
V gene: TRBV6-6
clone size: few
J gene: TRBJ1-4
CDR3 protein: CASIAGDEKLFF
CDR3 DNA: TGTGCCAGCATTGCCGGGGACGAAAAACTGTTTTTT

D gene: NA
CDR3 length: 13
V gene: TRBV28
clone size: NA
J gene: TRBJ1-2
CDR3 protein: CASSFLGMDGYTF
CDR3 DNA: TGTGCCAGCAGTTTCCTCGGAATGGATGGCTACACCTTC

D gene: NA
CDR3 length: 13
V gene: TRBV6-1
clone size: few
J gene: TRBJ1-5
CDR3 protein: CASSEISNQPQHF
CDR3 DNA: TGTGCCAGCAGTGAAATTAGCAATCAGCCCCAGCATTTT

D gene: NA
CDR3 length: 14
V gene: TRBV11-3
clone size: NA
J gene: TRBJ2-2
CDR3 protein: CASSLVWDTGELFF
CDR3 DNA: TGTGCCAGCAGCTTAGTCTGGGACACCGGGGAGCTGTTTTTT